A single sample gave rise to the 27 T cell receptor beta chains below, sequenced in a study of human T cells and chemical hapten exposure. TCRdb re-analysed the RACE reads in MiXCR, keeping a single row per CDR3 protein. The table lists roughly 380,000 distinct CDR3 sequences, roughly 5% of them singletons. The time point denotes: pre-sensitization, week 0. The treatment here: therapeutic diphenylcyclopropenone sensitization with weekly scalp DPC. Material: whole blood, obtained in connection with sensitization to the hapten diphenylcyclopropenone (DPC). All receptors derive from a woman aged 45-65 years with alopecia areata. Some clones in this sample may be carry-over from other donors' samples.

This clonotype was picked up many times. The rearrangement joins TRBV9 to TRBJ2-3; D may be TRBD2 (6 bases). The CDR3 consists of 16 residues. The germline V gene has CDR1 SGDLS and CDR2 YYNGEE. Trimming left V 4 bases short and J 4 bases short, with 19 bases between. The CDR3 reads CASSPSLGGSADTQYF. In nucleotides, the CDR3 is TGTGCCAGCAGCCCATCCCTGGGAGGTTCCGCAGATACGCAGTATTTT.

This clonotype was picked up a small number of times. V gene TRBV7-9 combines with J gene TRBJ1-1, with D hard to call. Germline V gene sequence: CDR1 SEHNR, CDR2 FQNEAQ (reference sequence). The CDR3 has 15 residues. The V and J ends lost 3 bases and 0 bases respectively, with 11 bases between them. This chain's CDR3 is CASSFGSDLNTEAFF. CDR3 sequence (DNA): TGTGCCAGCAGCTTTGGGTCAGACTTGAACACTGAAGCTTTCTTT. Full variable domain (missing parts from reference TRBV7-9 and TRBJ1-1): DTGVSQNPRHKITKRGQNVTFRCDPISEHNRLYWYRQTLGQGPEFLTYFQNEAQLEKSRLLSDRFSAERPKGSFSTLEIQRTEQGDSAMYLCASSFGSDLNTEAFFGQGTRLTVV.

This clonotype was seen at least ten times. V usage is TRBV11-2 and J usage is TRBJ1-4, with TRBD1 matching over 7 bases. The CDR3 runs 15 residues. Germline V gene data show CDR1 as SGHAT and CDR2 as FQNNGV. Trimming cost V 5 bases and J 5 bases; bases outside gene matches: 8. The CDR3 protein is CASSVRGQSNEKLFF. CDR3 bases: TGTGCCAGCAGCGTACGGGGACAGTCGAATGAAAAACTGTTTTTT.

This clonotype was recorded many times. The chain has TRBV28 and TRBJ2-7; D ambiguous. The CDR3 extends over 14 amino acids. The germline gives CDR1 MDHEN, CDR2 SYDVKM. The ends were cut back, 2 bases at V and 2 bases at J, with 10 bases in the middle. The CDR3 region has the DNA TGTGCCAGCAGTTTACTTACCGGAACCTACGAGCAGTACTTC. Its protein is CASSLLTGTYEQYF.

This clonotype occurred many times. The chain has TRBV29-1 and TRBJ2-1; no clear D. V was shortened by 2 bases and J by 6 bases, with 5 bases between the two germline ends. Germline V CDR1 and CDR2: SQVTM, ANQGSEA. This CDR3 is built from 11 residues. As DNA, the CDR3 is TGCAGCGTTGAAAGAACCAATGAGCAGTTCTTC. It codes for CSVERTNEQFF.

This clonotype was seen a handful of times. The V and J genes are TRBV27 and TRBJ2-3; D is undetermined. Germline V gene sequence: CDR1 MNHEY, CDR2 SMNVEV (reference sequence). The CDR3 runs to 16 residues. Trimming shortened V by 0 bases and J by 2 bases, and 12 bases separated the two germline ends. CDR3 DNA sequence: TGTGCCAGCAGTTTATCGCGCACCCTATTCACAGATACGCAGTATTTT. Its protein product is CASSLSRTLFTDTQYF.

There are many counts of this clonotype. V gene TRBV3-1 combines with J gene TRBJ1-1; D ambiguous. V was shortened by 4 bases and J by 1 base, with 7 bases between the two germline ends. Per germline, CDR1 LGHDT and CDR2 YNNKEL (reference sequence). CDR3 length: 13 residues. DNA for the CDR3: TGTGCCAGCAGCCCGCGGCGGAACACTGAAGCTTTCTTT. As protein: CASSPRRNTEAFF.

This clonotype came up many times. V usage is TRBV7-9 and J usage is TRBJ2-1, with D hard to call. V lost 3 bases and J lost 2, with 8 bases in between. Germline-derived CDR1 and CDR2 are SEHNR and FQNEAQ (reference sequence). This CDR3 spans 14 amino acids. The CDR3 DNA reads as TGTGCCAGCAGCTTCGGCCAGGCCTACAATGAGCAGTTCTTC. Translating gives CASSFGQAYNEQFF.

The table lists this clonotype with many counts. Here the CDR3 DNA reads TGTGCCAGCAGGACCCGGGACAGGGGGCTCCTTTTCTACAATGAGCAGTTCTTC. It specifies CASRTRDRGLLFYNEQFF. The chain uses TRBV12-3 or TRBV12-4 and TRBJ2-1; 12 bases are shared with TRBD1. The length of the CDR3 is 18 residues. The V gene end was trimmed by 6 bases and the J gene end by 3 bases; junction bases not matched to a gene: 12.

The chain employs TRBV29-1 and TRBJ1-2; perhaps TRBD1 as D (5 bases). V was pared by 4 bases and J by 6 bases, with 12 bases between. The CDR3 extends over 12 amino acids. The germline V gene encodes CDR1 SQVTM and CDR2 ANQGSEA. CDR3 residues: CSVARRDDGYTF. CDR3 nucleotide sequence: TGCAGCGTTGCCCGAAGGGACGATGGCTACACCTTC. Based on the CDR3 plus reference TRBV29-1 and TRBJ1-2, the full variable domain is SAVISQKPSRDICQRGTSLTIQCQVDSQVTMMFWYRQQPGQSLTLIATANQGSEATYESGFVIDKFPISRPNLTFSTLTVSNMSPEDSSIYLCSVARRDDGYTFGSGTRLTVV.

The sample holds many counts of this clonotype. The chain joins TRBV20-1 to TRBJ2-4, with 10 bases lining up with TRBD2. The V and J ends lost 3 bases and 6 bases, in that order; junction bases with no gene match: 5. There are 14 residues in the CDR3. CDR1 is DFQATT and CDR2 is SNEGSKA in the germline V gene (reference sequence). The CDR3 reads CSARSSGGGNIQYF. CDR3 nucleotides: TGCAGTGCTAGGTCTAGCGGGGGTGGAAACATTCAGTACTTC.

This clonotype was seen many times. The rearrangement joins TRBV28 to TRBJ2-1, with 8 positions matching TRBD1. The CDR3 is 15 residues long. J was trimmed by 3 bases and V by 2 bases; bases with no gene match: 3. CDR1 and CDR2 from the germline V gene are MDHEN and SYDVKM. CDR3 DNA: TGTGCCAGCAGTTTACAGGGGGCTAACTACAATGAGCAGTTCTTC. Translation: CASSLQGANYNEQFF. Based on the CDR3 plus reference TRBV28 and TRBJ2-1, the full variable domain is DVKVTQSSRYLVKRTGEKVFLECVQDMDHENMFWYRQDPGLGLRLIYFSYDVKMKEKGDIPEGYSVSREKKERFSLILESASTNQTSMYLCASSLQGANYNEQFFGPGTRLTVL.

Many counts were recorded for this clonotype. The chain combines TRBV7-2 with TRBJ2-3, with 8 positions matching TRBD1. This CDR3 has 16 residues. Germline CDR1 and CDR2: SGHTA and FQGNSA. V was clipped by 1 base and J by 3 bases; unmatched bases: 6. Here the CDR3 reads CASSLGADRVTDTQYF. CDR3 bases: TGTGCCAGCAGCTTAGGGGCGGACAGGGTTACAGATACGCAGTATTTT.

The J gene is TRBJ1-4, the V gene TRBV10-3, with TRBD1 matching 7 bases. This CDR3 contains 15 residues. J was trimmed by 8 bases and V by 3 bases; bases with no gene match: 9. In germline, CDR1 is ENHRY, CDR2 SYGVKD. The CDR3 DNA reads as TGTGCCATCAGTGATACCGGGACAGAACAGGAAAAACTGTTTTTT. Translating it yields CAISDTGTEQEKLFF.

V is TRBV5-1 and J is TRBJ1-4; the match to TRBD1 covers 11 bases. CDR1 and CDR2 (germline): SGHRS, YFSETQ. The V segment lost 5 bases and the J segment 8 bases; nucleotides outside the gene matches: 5. CDR3 size: 14 residues. The chain's CDR3 is CASRRTGGHEKLFF. The CDR3 DNA follows: TGCGCCAGCAGGCGGACAGGGGGCCACGAAAAACTGTTTTTT.

The chain combines TRBV28 with TRBJ2-7; the D gene is possibly TRBD2 (6 bases). The length of the CDR3 is 14 residues. Germline lookup yields CDR1 MDHEN and CDR2 SYDVKM. V was clipped by 3 bases and J by 4 bases, with 13 bases between them. The CDR3, as DNA: TGTGCCAGCAGTTTGGGGGGATTCGTGTACGAGCAGTACTTC. It yields the protein CASSLGGFVYEQYF.

The chain employs TRBV20-1 and TRBJ1-1, with D tentatively TRBD1 (5 bases). The V end lost 2 bases, the J end lost 6 bases, and 16 bases lay between the germline ends. The CDR3 covers 14 residues. Germline CDR1 reads DFQATT; CDR2 reads SNEGSKA (reference sequence). CDR3 bases: TGCAGTGCTAGACGCCCAGCGGGGCTGGCTGAAGCTTTCTTT. It encodes CSARRPAGLAEAFF.

The table lists this clonotype with a few counts. No conserved phenylalanine or tryptophan ends this CDR3, so it is likely a read error. The DNA is left out, because the CDR3 cannot be placed on it with certainty; the CDR3 is given as TCRdb lists it. The rearrangement joins TRBV20-1 to TRBJ2-1; no check of the table's D call, TRBD2, against the DNA was made. The germline V gene encodes CDR1 DFQATT and CDR2 SNEGSKA (reference sequence). Both ends counted, the CDR3 spans 9 residues. CDR3 residues: CSAEREGEL.

This clonotype was detected ten times or more. This chain joins TRBV7-8 and TRBJ2-1, with D possibly TRBD2 on 5 matching bases. The CDR3 has 15 amino acids. Germline CDR1 SGHVS, CDR2 FQNEAQ. Trimming stripped 3 bases from V and 0 bases from J, with 9 bases between. The CDR3, as DNA: TGTGCCAGCAGCTTTGTAGGAGGCTCCTACAATGAGCAGTTCTTC. This gives the protein CASSFVGGSYNEQFF. Variable domain in full (rest from reference TRBV7-8 and TRBJ2-1): GAGVSQSPRYKVAKRGQDVALRCDPISGHVSLFWYQQALGQGPEFLTYFQNEAQLDKSGLPSDRFFAERPEGSVSTLKIQRTQQEDSAVYLCASSFVGGSYNEQFFGPGTRLTVL.

This clonotype showed up many times. The gene calls are TRBV7-2 and TRBJ2-5; the D gene is possibly TRBD1 (6 bases). Germline assignment: CDR1 SGHTA and CDR2 FQGNSA. Trimming cost V 2 bases and J 2 bases, with 9 bases left between them. This CDR3 contains 14 residues. The DNA for the CDR3 is TGTGCCAGCAGCTTACAACAGGGACAAGAGACCCAGTACTTC. This translates into CASSLQQGQETQYF.

This clonotype has just a few counts. V gene TRBV29-1 combines with J gene TRBJ2-3; D remains ambiguous. Deletions cut 0 bases from V and 2 bases from J, with 9 bases between. In germline, CDR1 is SQVTM, CDR2 ANQGSEA. This CDR3 is 14 amino acids long. The CDR3 DNA sequence: TGCAGCGTTGAAGATCTTAAAACCACAGATACGCAGTATTTT. It yields the protein CSVEDLKTTDTQYF.

Many counts were recorded for this clonotype. The chain uses TRBV3-1 and TRBJ2-3; 7 positions agree with TRBD1. J was trimmed by 5 bases and V by 1 base; bases with no gene match: 3. Germline V CDR1 and CDR2: LGHDT, YNNKEL (reference sequence). The CDR3 spans 14 residues. CDR3 sequence (DNA): TGTGCCAGCAGCCAAGGGACAGGAGAAGATACGCAGTATTTT. Translation: CASSQGTGEDTQYF.

The V gene is TRBV6-1, the J gene TRBJ1-2; D possibly corresponds to TRBD1 (5 bases). Germline CDR1 is MNHNS and CDR2 is SASEGT. Trimming removed 6 bases from V and 4 bases from J, with 9 bases in between. The CDR3 totals 12 residues. In DNA form, the CDR3 reads TGTGCCAGCAGGGCAGGGAGCTATGGCTACACCTTC. It yields the protein CASRAGSYGYTF.

This clonotype was picked up a small number of times. J is TRBJ2-1 and V is TRBV5-1; 8 positions match TRBD2. V lost 4 bases and J lost 9; bases outside the gene matches: 9. CDR3 length equals 14 residues. Germline loops: CDR1 SGHRS, CDR2 YFSETQ. Written as DNA, the CDR3 is TGCGCCAGCAGCCTCCAAGCGGGGGATCCTGAGCAGTTCTTC. Amino acid sequence: CASSLQAGDPEQFF.

This clonotype was seen many times. This chain uses TRBV5-1 with TRBJ1-4; D perhaps matches TRBD1 (5 bases). CDR3 length: 15 residues. Germline V gives CDR1 SGHRS, CDR2 YFSETQ. The V end lost 4 bases, the J end lost 2 bases, and 12 bases lay between the germline ends. CDR3 in amino acids: CASSVGPLTNEKLFF. Here the CDR3 DNA reads TGCGCCAGCAGCGTGGGACCTCTTACTAATGAAAAACTGTTTTTT. The full variable domain, in which reference TRBV5-1 and TRBJ1-4 provide the parts outside the CDR3, is KAGVTQTPRYLIKTRGQQVTLSCSPISGHRSVSWYQQTPGQGLQFLFEYFSETQRNKGNFPGRFSGRQFSNSRSEMNVSTLELGDSALYLCASSVGPLTNEKLFFGSGTQLSVL.

This clonotype was counted many times. J is TRBJ1-2 and V is TRBV27; no firm D call. V lost 8 bases and J lost 5, with 18 bases in between. Germline V gives CDR1 MNHEY, CDR2 SMNVEV (reference sequence). CDR3 length: 14 residues. The CDR3 nucleotides read TGTGCCAGCTCCCAGGCGGGCAGCCGGTATGGCTACACCTTC. This encodes CASSQAGSRYGYTF.

This clonotype appeared many times. The chain combines TRBV3-1 with TRBJ2-1, with D perhaps matching TRBD2 (6 bases). The germline V gene has CDR1 LGHDT and CDR2 YNNKEL (reference sequence). With 1 base removed from V and 9 bases from J, the gap between germline ends came to 10 bases. This CDR3 contains 13 residues. The CDR3 is CASSQALRGEQFF. CDR3 coding DNA: TGTGCCAGCAGCCAAGCACTGCGGGGTGAGCAGTTCTTC.